This TCR beta chain was identified in a study of CD8 T cell repertoires and HIV-1 epitope variants. About the study: Separate wells received one of Twenty-five Gag or Nef variant peptides. An uncultured baseline aliquot held 1M T cells. Enriched T cells were co-cultured with equal autologous T cell-negative cells. Epitopes were three Gag families plus Nef HW9 and YT9.

TCRdb keeps only in-frame clones here, not all; method: immunoSEQ multiplex PCR. Of about 5,300 clones detected, roughly 69% appear once; the ten largest clones hold 42%. A remark on this clone: What it recognizes is unknown.

In germline, CDR1 is SEHNR, CDR2 FQNEAQ (reference sequence). Trimming took 0 bases from V and 7 from J, leaving 7 bases between them. This CDR3 is 14 amino acids long. The sample comprised cultured CD8+ T cells derived from PBMCs. This receptor was identified in a male donor with HIV. The chain uses TRBV7-9 and TRBJ1-6; D is ambiguous. CDR3 DNA sequence: TGTGCCAGCAGCTTAGCGGCCGGGAATTCACCCCTCCACTTT. Translating gives CASSLAAGNSPLHF.